The clone carrying this TCR beta chain came up many times. As yet, its antigen is unknown. This specimen comes from a study of Graves' ophthalmopathy and Graves' hyperthyroidism. General study findings and limits: Using a 13-signature model, the authors split ophthalmopathy from stable hyperthyroidism, with 85% to 90% sensitivity and 70% to 83% specificity. Clonotypes were expanded in thyroid at above 0.001 frequency, and most also appeared in blood.

The V gene lost 2 bases and the J gene lost 2 bases, with 9 bases spanning the gap. Germline CDR1 is GTSNPN and CDR2 is SVGIG (reference sequence). CDR3 length equals 13 residues. Amplification targeted the TCR beta CDR3 regions, with RNA transcripts as the source material. First-round RT-PCR relied on HTBI primers, and a second-round multiplex PCR came next. One entry per CDR3 protein, called by TCRdb with MiXCR from the multiplex PCR reads. The table lists approximately 500,000 distinct CDR3 sequences, 13% to 15% of them singletons. Clinical symptoms, serum thyroxine, TRAb, thyroid ultrasound and orbital computed tomography determined diagnosis. Roughly 10 ml of fresh blood yielded the PBMCs by density gradient.

This clonotype was sampled from a woman aged 25 to 39 with Graves' ophthalmopathy. The source material was blood. The chain carries TRBV30 and TRBJ1-2, with D perhaps matching TRBD1 (5 bases). This CDR3 reads CAWSLQGNYGYTF. DNA of the CDR3: TGTGCCTGGAGTCTTCAGGGAAACTATGGCTACACCTTC.